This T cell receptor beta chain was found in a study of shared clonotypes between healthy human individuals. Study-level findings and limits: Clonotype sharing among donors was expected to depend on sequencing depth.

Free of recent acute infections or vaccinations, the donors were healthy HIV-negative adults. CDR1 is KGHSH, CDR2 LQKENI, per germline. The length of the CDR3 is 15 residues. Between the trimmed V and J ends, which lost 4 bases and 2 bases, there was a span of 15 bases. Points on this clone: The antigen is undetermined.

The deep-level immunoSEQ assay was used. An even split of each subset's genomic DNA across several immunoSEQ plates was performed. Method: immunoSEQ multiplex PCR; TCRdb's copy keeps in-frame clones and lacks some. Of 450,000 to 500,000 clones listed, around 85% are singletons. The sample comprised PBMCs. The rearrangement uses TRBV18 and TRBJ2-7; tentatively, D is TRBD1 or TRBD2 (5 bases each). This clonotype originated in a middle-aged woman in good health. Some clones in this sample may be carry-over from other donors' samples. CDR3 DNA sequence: TGTGCCAGCTCACTCCGGGACCGCGTCCCCTACGAGCAGTACTTC. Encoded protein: CASSLRDRVPYEQYF.